These 21 T cell receptor beta chains share one sample of origin, sequenced in a study of cytomegalovirus exposure and HLA in healthy donors. Primers included in the PCR were 60 Vbeta and 13 Jbeta primers. The protocol was immunoSEQ multiplex PCR, while the TCRdb copy is restricted to in-frame clones and leaves out a portion. This table holds approximately 200,000 clones, over 75% found once. The sample comprised PBMCs. Source of these receptors: a boy aged 2 to 9 in good health and CMV-seronegative.

This clone was observed a handful of times. The rearrangement links TRBV5-1 to TRBJ2-1; 10 positions match TRBD2. V lost 0 bases, J lost 5 bases, and 8 bases stayed unmatched. The CDR3 consists of 17 residues. The V gene's germline CDR1 is SGHRS and CDR2 YFSETQ. The CDR3 nucleotides are TGCGCCAGCAGCTTGGAGGGAACTAGCGGGGTGCACAATGAGCAGTTCTTC. It yields the protein CASSLEGTSGVHNEQFF.

This clone is a singleton in its sample. This chain uses TRBV30 with TRBJ2-2, with unresolved D. CDR1 and CDR2 (germline): GTSNPN, SVGIG (reference sequence). The CDR3 runs to 13 residues. Between the trimmed V and J ends, which lost 4 bases and 5 bases, there was a span of 11 bases. The CDR3 nucleotides are TGTGCCTGGAATTTTCAGTCTACCGGGGAGCTGTTTTTT. This sequence encodes CAWNFQSTGELFF.

The chain joins TRBV4-3 to TRBJ1-1; no reliable D call. Between the trimmed V and J ends, which lost 8 bases and 3 bases, there was a span of 13 bases. This CDR3 comprises 13 residues. The V gene's germline CDR1 is LGHNA and CDR2 YSLEER. CDR3 sequence (DNA): TGCGCCAGCTCGGGAGTACTGGACACTGAAGCTTTCTTT. Its protein product is CASSGVLDTEAFF.

The chain's CDR3 is CASSLTVGNTIYF. The CDR3 coding sequence is TGTGCCAGCAGTTTGACTGTTGGAAACACCATATATTTT. The chain has TRBV27 and TRBJ1-3, with D uncertain. The germline CDR1 and CDR2 sequences are MNHEY and SMNVEV (reference sequence). V lost 3 bases and J 3 bases, leaving 6 bases between the germline ends. The length of the CDR3 is 13 residues.

The rearrangement joins TRBV7-9 to TRBJ2-1; TRBD2 agrees at 9 bases. The CDR3 spans 15 residues. CDR1 SEHNR and CDR2 FQNEAQ come from the germline V gene (reference sequence). V lost 5 bases and J lost 5; bases outside the gene matches: 7. In DNA form, the CDR3 reads TGTGCCAGCAGCCTTAGCGGGGGACCCCACAATGAGCAGTTCTTC. The encoded protein is CASSLSGGPHNEQFF. The variable domain in full, with the rest retrieved from reference TRBV7-9 and TRBJ2-1, is DTGVSQNPRHKITKRGQNVTFRCDPISEHNRLYWYRQTLGQGPEFLTYFQNEAQLEKSRLLSDRFSAERPKGSFSTLEIQRTEQGDSAMYLCASSLSGGPHNEQFFGPGTRLTVL.

The chain has TRBV6-1 and TRBJ2-5; 7 positions agree with TRBD2. The DNA end is more similar to TRBJ2-7, so the J call may be wrong. This CDR3 is 15 amino acids long. Germline V gene lookup returns CDR1 MNHNS and CDR2 SASEGT. CDR3 sequence (DNA): TGTGCCAGCAGTGTCGAAGCGGGGTCGGGGTACGAGCAGTACTTC. Translated, it gives CASSVEAGSGYEQYF.

V is TRBV6-6 and J is TRBJ2-1, with a tentative D call TRBD2 (7 bases). Germline V lookup: CDR1 MNHNY, CDR2 SVGAGI (reference sequence). The CDR3 spans 12 residues. With 7 bases removed from V and 11 bases from J, the gap between germline ends came to 15 bases. The CDR3 nucleotides are TGTGCCAGCACCGACGGGGGGCTCCAGCAGTTCTTC. It translates to CASTDGGLQQFF.

The genes are TRBV7-8 and TRBJ1-6; TRBD1 matches 8 bases. There are 13 residues in the CDR3. The germline CDR1 and CDR2 sequences are SGHVS and FQNEAQ. With V trimmed by 5 bases and J by 14 bases, 8 bases remained unmatched. CDR3 DNA: TGTGCCAGCAGCCCCCGGACAGGGAAAGCCCTCCACTTT. This sequence encodes CASSPRTGKALHF. Based on the CDR3 plus reference TRBV7-8 and TRBJ1-6, the full variable domain is GAGVSQSPRYKVAKRGQDVALRCDPISGHVSLFWYQQALGQGPEFLTYFQNEAQLDKSGLPSDRFFAERPEGSVSTLKIQRTQQEDSAVYLCASSPRTGKALHFGNGTRLTVT.

V usage is TRBV7-2 and J usage is TRBJ1-2; D gene unclear. Trimming shortened V by 3 bases and J by 8 bases, and 19 bases separated the two germline ends. Germline V gene sequence: CDR1 SGHTA, CDR2 FQGNSA. The CDR3 contains 15 residues. The CDR3 here is CASSFLFTALTGYTF. CDR3 coding DNA: TGTGCCAGCAGCTTCCTATTCACCGCTTTAACGGGCTACACCTTC.

V gene TRBV2 combines with J gene TRBJ2-6, with D tentatively TRBD2 (5 bases). Trimming stripped 7 bases from V and 6 bases from J, with 10 bases between. The CDR3 has 13 residues. In germline, CDR1 is SNHLY, CDR2 FYNNEI. The CDR3 loop reads CASIGLAANVLTF. The CDR3 nucleotides read TGTGCCAGCATAGGGCTAGCGGCCAACGTCCTGACTTTC.

The chain recombines TRBV6-1 with TRBJ1-1; 7 nucleotides align to TRBD1. V gave up 2 bases and J gave up 4 bases; unmatched junction bases: 1. The CDR3 contains 13 residues. CDR1 and CDR2 (germline): MNHNS, SASEGT. The DNA for the CDR3 is TGTGCCAGCAGTGAACGACAGGGCACTGAAGCTTTCTTT. Protein product: CASSERQGTEAFF.

The J gene is TRBJ1-1, the V gene TRBV19; D ambiguous. From germline, CDR1 is LNHDA and CDR2 SQIVND (reference sequence). The CDR3 is made up of 16 amino acids. The germline V and J ends were trimmed by 3 bases and 7 bases, with 21 bases remaining between them. The DNA of the CDR3 is TGTGCCAGTAGTATCCCCCGCGCGGCCCTTTTCGGTGAAGCTTTCTTT. This encodes CASSIPRAALFGEAFF.

This clone came up a few times. The chain couples TRBV7-9 to TRBJ2-5, with D perhaps matching TRBD1 (5 bases). Trimming took off 5 bases at V and 5 bases at J, with 18 bases between the two ends. Germline CDR1 reads SEHNR; CDR2 reads FQNEAQ (reference sequence). The CDR3 runs 15 residues. Here the CDR3 reads CASSPSRGGEETQYF. In DNA form, the CDR3 reads TGTGCCAGCAGCCCCAGTAGGGGCGGAGAGGAGACCCAGTACTTC.

The rearrangement uses TRBV15 and TRBJ1-5; the D gene is possibly TRBD1 (5 bases). The CDR3 is made up of 15 amino acids. Germline assignment: CDR1 LNHNV and CDR2 YYDKDF (reference sequence). V lost 0 bases, J lost 5 bases, and 11 bases lay in between. CDR3 nucleotide sequence: TGTGCCACCAGCAGAGACCGACAGCTACATCAGCCCCAGCATTTT. Protein product: CATSRDRQLHQPQHF.

This sequence joins TRBV7-3 and TRBJ2-3, with unresolved D. The CDR3 covers 13 residues. V lost 5 bases and J 2 bases, leaving 8 bases between the germline ends. Germline V lookup: CDR1 SGHTA, CDR2 FQGTGA. Written as DNA, the CDR3 is TGTGCCAGCAGCCTAGGCCTCACAGATACGCAGTATTTT. It yields the protein CASSLGLTDTQYF.

The chain employs TRBV4-2 and TRBJ1-1, with 8 positions matching TRBD1. The CDR3 extends over 17 amino acids. J gave up 1 base and V 3 bases, and 10 bases lay outside the gene matches. CDR1 and CDR2 (germline): LGHNA, YNFKEQ. The CDR3 spells CASSQDNRGRENTEAFF. Written as DNA, the CDR3 is TGTGCCAGCAGCCAGGACAACAGGGGGAGGGAGAACACTGAAGCTTTCTTT.

This clone was recorded only once. V usage is TRBV13 and J usage is TRBJ2-7; unclear D gene. In germline, CDR1 is PRHDT, CDR2 FYEKMQ (reference sequence). With 5 bases removed from V and 1 base from J, the gap between germline ends came to 9 bases. The CDR3 spans 13 residues. The CDR3 spells CASSPRRSYEQYF. The CDR3 DNA follows: TGTGCCAGCAGCCCCAGGCGATCCTACGAGCAGTACTTC.

This chain connects TRBV11-2 to TRBJ2-2; D is perhaps TRBD2 (7 bases). There are 16 residues in the CDR3. The V and J ends lost 2 bases and 6 bases respectively, with 16 bases between them. Germline CDR1 reads SGHAT; CDR2 reads FQNNGV. The CDR3 region has the DNA TGTGCCAGCAGCTTAATCGGGGGGCCTCGAGCCGGGGAGCTGTTTTTT. Translating it yields CASSLIGGPRAGELFF.

V usage is TRBV11-2 and J usage is TRBJ1-6; perhaps TRBD1 as D (6 bases). This CDR3 has 15 amino acids. In germline, CDR1 is SGHAT, CDR2 FQNNGV. V was pared by 0 bases and J by 9 bases, with 12 bases between. The CDR3: CASSLDPQGSSPLHF. The CDR3 DNA sequence: TGTGCCAGCAGCTTAGACCCACAGGGATCTTCACCCCTCCACTTT. Full variable domain (remainder filled in from reference TRBV11-2 and TRBJ1-6): EAGVAQSPRYKIIEKRQSVAFWCNPISGHATLYWYQQILGQGPKLLIQFQNNGVVDDSQLPKDRFSAERLKGVDSTLKIQPAKLEDSAVYLCASSLDPQGSSPLHFGNGTRLTVT.

The chain recombines TRBV7-9 with TRBJ1-4; TRBD1 is a possible D gene (5 bases). With 3 bases removed from V and 0 bases from J, the gap between germline ends came to 11 bases. Germline V gene data show CDR1 as SEHNR and CDR2 as FQNEAQ (reference sequence). This CDR3 spans 16 amino acids. As DNA, the CDR3 is TGTGCCAGCAGCTTGGGACTTTACGCAACTAATGAAAAACTGTTTTTT. Translation: CASSLGLYATNEKLFF.

The J gene is TRBJ1-4, the V gene TRBV7-2; no definite D call. Germline CDR1 is SGHTA and CDR2 is FQGNSA. V lost 4 bases, J lost 15 bases, and 15 bases lay in between. The CDR3 contains 12 residues. In DNA, the CDR3 is TGTGCCAGCAGCTCCTGGGAGGGTAGGGTGTTTTTT. Residues: CASSSWEGRVFF.